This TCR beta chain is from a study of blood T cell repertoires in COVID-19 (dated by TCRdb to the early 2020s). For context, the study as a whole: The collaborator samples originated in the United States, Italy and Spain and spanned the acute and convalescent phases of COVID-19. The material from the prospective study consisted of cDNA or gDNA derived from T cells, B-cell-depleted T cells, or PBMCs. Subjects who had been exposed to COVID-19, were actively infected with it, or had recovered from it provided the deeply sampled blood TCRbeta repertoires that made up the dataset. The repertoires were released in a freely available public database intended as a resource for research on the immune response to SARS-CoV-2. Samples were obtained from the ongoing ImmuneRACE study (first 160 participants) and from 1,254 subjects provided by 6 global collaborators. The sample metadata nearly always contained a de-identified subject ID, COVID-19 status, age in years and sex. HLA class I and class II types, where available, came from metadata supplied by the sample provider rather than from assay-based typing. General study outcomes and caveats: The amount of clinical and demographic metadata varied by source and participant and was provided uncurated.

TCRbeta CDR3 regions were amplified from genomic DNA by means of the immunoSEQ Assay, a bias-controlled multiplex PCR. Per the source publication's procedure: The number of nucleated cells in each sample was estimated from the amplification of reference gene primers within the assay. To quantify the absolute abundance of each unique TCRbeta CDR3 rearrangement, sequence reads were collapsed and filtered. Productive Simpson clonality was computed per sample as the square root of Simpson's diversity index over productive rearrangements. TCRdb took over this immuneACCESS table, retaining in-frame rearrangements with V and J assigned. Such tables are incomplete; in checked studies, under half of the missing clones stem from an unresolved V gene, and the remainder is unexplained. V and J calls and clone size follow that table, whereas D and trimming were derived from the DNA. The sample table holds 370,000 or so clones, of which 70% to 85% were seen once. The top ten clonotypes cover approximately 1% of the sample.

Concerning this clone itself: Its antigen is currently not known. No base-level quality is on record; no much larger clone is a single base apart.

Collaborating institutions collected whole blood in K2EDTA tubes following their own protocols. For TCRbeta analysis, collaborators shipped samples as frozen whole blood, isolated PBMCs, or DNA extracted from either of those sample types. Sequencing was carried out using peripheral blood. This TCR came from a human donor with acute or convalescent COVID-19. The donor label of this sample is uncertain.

Here the CDR3 is given as CASSQRLGLAGDHNEQFF. The DNA sequence is given as TGTGCCAGCAGCCAAAGACTCGGACTAGCGGGAGATCACAATGAGCAGTTCTTC. The rearrangement combines TRBV5-5 with TRBJ2-1; 13 central nucleotides agree with TRBD2. The CDR3 spans 18 residues, from the cysteine through the phenylalanine. Kept here is only the CDR3 DNA, which spans 54 bases and is read in frame from base 1. CDR1 is given as SGHKS and CDR2 as YYEKEE, both from the germline V gene (reference sequence). The germline V and J ends show losses of 4 bases and 5 bases respectively, and no gene match explains 12 bases of the junction. The CDR3, completed at both ends by the reference TRBV5-5 and TRBJ2-1 genes, gives the full variable domain DAGVTQSPTHLIKTRGQQVTLRCSPISGHKSVSWYQQVLGQGPQFIFQYYEKEERGRGNFPDRFSARQFPNYSSELNVNALLLGDSALYLCASSQRLGLAGDHNEQFFGPGTRLTVL.